These T cell receptor beta chains were read from a single sample in a study. TCRdb recomputed calls from the 5' RACE reads with MiXCR, one row per CDR3 protein. The sample has roughly 50,000 distinct CDR3 sequences, around 24% seen once. The sequenced material came from tumor-infiltrating naive CD4+ T cells sorted from the breast tumor. The receptors stem from a female donor with breast cancer. Each CDR3 is given with its conserved first and last residue. Each record gives: V gene, J gene, CDR3 protein.

V: TRBV5-1; J: TRBJ2-7; CDR3: CASSWPRGRGLNEQYF
V: TRBV5-5; J: TRBJ2-3; CDR3: CASSLGGLAGPATQYF
V: TRBV24-1; J: TRBJ2-2; CDR3: CATSDRDRGRFGELFF
V: TRBV3-1; J: TRBJ2-7; CDR3: CASSPRTSGTYEQYF
V: TRBV3-1; J: TRBJ2-1; CDR3: CASSLQGLLGVGEQFF
V: TRBV7-2; J: TRBJ2-3; CDR3: CASSRTPSGSSTDTQYF
V: TRBV3-1; J: TRBJ2-4; CDR3: CASSQVWGTLYF
V: TRBV20-1; J: TRBJ2-3; CDR3: CSASPSGGADTQYF
V: TRBV2; J: TRBJ2-2; CDR3: CASKMTGATGELFF
V: TRBV29-1; J: TRBJ1-5; CDR3: CSVEEAGGQPQHF
V: TRBV29-1; J: TRBJ2-5; CDR3: CSVGGMQETQYF
V: TRBV14; J: TRBJ1-3; CDR3: CASSRALPGNTIYF
V: TRBV5-5; J: TRBJ1-5; CDR3: CASSWGGGFVSHSNQPQHF
V: TRBV6-5; J: TRBJ1-6; CDR3: CASSRGQGSYNSPLHF
V: TRBV7-9; J: TRBJ2-6; CDR3: CASSYGTGGRTGANVLTF
V: TRBV6-1; J: TRBJ1-2; CDR3: CASSGTGDPSYGYTF
V: TRBV20-1; J: TRBJ2-7; CDR3: CSAESGRNEQYF
V: TRBV3-1; J: TRBJ1-2; CDR3: CASSHRKGQNYGYTF
V: TRBV6-6; J: TRBJ2-7; CDR3: CASSPGKGRNYEQYF